Listed below are T cell receptor beta chains from one sample, sequenced in a study of OX40 agonist ivuxolimab in advanced cancers. The method was immunoSEQ multiplex PCR; TCRdb's version includes in-frame clones alone and lacks a portion of them. The sample has about 46,000 clones, around nine tenths seen once. Sequenced here: CD4+ or CD8+ T cells sorted from blood, sampled in a trial of the OX40 agonist ivuxolimab. These receptors came from an adult with an advanced solid tumor such as melanoma, head and neck, liver or kidney cancer. Each CDR3 is given with its conserved first and last residue. Each record gives: D gene, clone size, J gene, V gene, CDR3 length, CDR3 DNA, CDR3 protein. A D gene is named only where the DNA matches it firmly. The size field is filled for only some rows; it gives once, few, many or a size class.

D gene: TRBD1; clone size: .; J gene: TRBJ2-1; V gene: TRBV29-1; CDR3 length: 13; CDR3 DNA: TGCAGCGCAGAGACAGGGATATACAATGAGCAGTTCTTC; CDR3 protein: CSAETGIYNEQFF
D gene: .; clone size: .; J gene: TRBJ2-3; V gene: TRBV5-5; CDR3 length: 18; CDR3 DNA: TGTGCCAGCAGCTTATTTAGTCAGGGACTGGGGGACACAGATACGCAGTATTTT; CDR3 protein: CASSLFSQGLGDTDTQYF
D gene: .; clone size: .; J gene: TRBJ2-7; V gene: TRBV28; CDR3 length: 16; CDR3 DNA: TGTGCCAGCAGCCTACCCACCTTTATCCCTGGGAACGAGCAGTACTTC; CDR3 protein: CASSLPTFIPGNEQYF
D gene: .; clone size: .; J gene: TRBJ1-2; V gene: TRBV6-5; CDR3 length: 14; CDR3 DNA: TGTGCCAGCAGCCTCGACGAGGCTAACTATGGCTACACCTTC; CDR3 protein: CASSLDEANYGYTF
D gene: .; clone size: .; J gene: TRBJ1-4; V gene: TRBV9; CDR3 length: 15; CDR3 DNA: TGTGCCAGCAGCGTAGGAGACAGGAGCGATGAAAAACTGTTTTTT; CDR3 protein: CASSVGDRSDEKLFF
D gene: .; clone size: .; J gene: TRBJ2-2; V gene: TRBV11-3; CDR3 length: 13; CDR3 DNA: TGTGCCAGCAGCTCCTCGAACACCGGGGAGCTGTTTTTT; CDR3 protein: CASSSSNTGELFF
D gene: .; clone size: .; J gene: TRBJ1-5; V gene: TRBV9; CDR3 length: 15; CDR3 DNA: TGTGCCAGCAGCGGTGGGACGGGGTGGGGTCAGCCCCAGCATTTT; CDR3 protein: CASSGGTGWGQPQHF
D gene: .; clone size: once; J gene: TRBJ1-1; V gene: TRBV9; CDR3 length: 13; CDR3 DNA: TGTGCCAGCAGCCCGGGCGGGGTCTCTGAAGCTTTCTTT; CDR3 protein: CASSPGGVSEAFF
D gene: .; clone size: .; J gene: TRBJ2-3; V gene: TRBV7-9; CDR3 length: 15; CDR3 DNA: TGTGCCACCGTCCCCATGGCTCTTACCACAGATACGCAGTATTTT; CDR3 protein: CATVPMALTTDTQYF
D gene: .; clone size: .; J gene: TRBJ2-1; V gene: TRBV6-6; CDR3 length: 12; CDR3 DNA: TGTGCCAGCACCCTGGGGGGGCCGGGGCAGTTCTTC; CDR3 protein: CASTLGGPGQFF
D gene: .; clone size: once; J gene: TRBJ2-7; V gene: TRBV7-6; CDR3 length: 14; CDR3 DNA: TGTGCCAGCAGCGCTAGATTTGAGGGTGGCGAGCAGTACTTC; CDR3 protein: CASSARFEGGEQYF
D gene: .; clone size: .; J gene: TRBJ1-6; V gene: TRBV5-4; CDR3 length: 17; CDR3 DNA: TGTGCCAGCAGCTTGGAGCGGCAGGGAAGGTATAATTCACCCCTCCACTTT; CDR3 protein: CASSLERQGRYNSPLHF
D gene: .; clone size: once; J gene: TRBJ2-7; V gene: TRBV11-2; CDR3 length: 13; CDR3 DNA: TGTGCCAGCAGCCTTAGTAGAGGGGACGAGCAGTACTTC; CDR3 protein: CASSLSRGDEQYF
D gene: .; clone size: .; J gene: TRBJ1-4; V gene: TRBV6-1; CDR3 length: 13; CDR3 DNA: TGTGCCAGCAGTGACAGGGGATGGGAAAAACTGTTTTTT; CDR3 protein: CASSDRGWEKLFF
D gene: TRBD1; clone size: .; J gene: TRBJ2-2; V gene: TRBV5-6; CDR3 length: 14; CDR3 DNA: TGTGCCAGCAGCTATGGGACAGGGAGAGGGGAGCTGTTTTTT; CDR3 protein: CASSYGTGRGELFF
D gene: TRBD2; clone size: .; J gene: TRBJ2-7; V gene: TRBV28; CDR3 length: 17; CDR3 DNA: TGTGCCAGCAGCCGCGGAGCGGGGACGGCAAGCTCCTACGAGCAGTACTTC; CDR3 protein: CASSRGAGTASSYEQYF
D gene: TRBD1; clone size: .; J gene: TRBJ1-5; V gene: TRBV5-4; CDR3 length: 15; CDR3 DNA: TGTGCCAGCAGCTTCGGGACAGCTATCAATCAGCCCCAGCATTTT; CDR3 protein: CASSFGTAINQPQHF
D gene: .; clone size: once; J gene: TRBJ2-3; V gene: TRBV11-3; CDR3 length: 15; CDR3 DNA: TGTGCCAGCAGCCGGGGACTCTTAGGCGCAGATACGCAGTATTTT; CDR3 protein: CASSRGLLGADTQYF
D gene: .; clone size: .; J gene: TRBJ2-7; V gene: TRBV4-3; CDR3 length: 15; CDR3 DNA: TGCGCCAGCAGCCAAGATGAGGCAGGGGACTCCGAGCAGTACTTC; CDR3 protein: CASSQDEAGDSEQYF
D gene: .; clone size: .; J gene: TRBJ2-2; V gene: TRBV7-3; CDR3 length: 13; CDR3 DNA: TGTGCCAGCAGCTTATTGCCAAGCGGGGAGCTGTTTTTT; CDR3 protein: CASSLLPSGELFF
D gene: .; clone size: .; J gene: TRBJ1-2; V gene: TRBV7-7; CDR3 length: 16; CDR3 DNA: TGTGCCAGCAGCACCCGAAGACCGACAGGAGGCTATGGCTACACCTTC; CDR3 protein: CASSTRRPTGGYGYTF
D gene: .; clone size: .; J gene: TRBJ2-7; V gene: TRBV4-3; CDR3 length: 15; CDR3 DNA: TGCGCCAGCAGCCAAGATCCAGGTGGGACCTCCGAGCAGTACTTC; CDR3 protein: CASSQDPGGTSEQYF
D gene: .; clone size: .; J gene: TRBJ1-2; V gene: TRBV6-6; CDR3 length: 15; CDR3 DNA: TGTGCCAGCACCGCGTCAGAAGTTTTCAACTATGGCTACACCTTC; CDR3 protein: CASTASEVFNYGYTF
D gene: .; clone size: .; J gene: TRBJ2-2; V gene: TRBV9; CDR3 length: 12; CDR3 DNA: TGTGCCAGCAGGAGACACACCGGGGAGCTGTTTTTT; CDR3 protein: CASRRHTGELFF
D gene: .; clone size: .; J gene: TRBJ2-7; V gene: TRBV27; CDR3 length: 13; CDR3 DNA: TGTGCCAGCAGCCCAGGGGATGCCTACGAGCAGTACTTC; CDR3 protein: CASSPGDAYEQYF
D gene: .; clone size: .; J gene: TRBJ1-5; V gene: TRBV7-9; CDR3 length: 15; CDR3 DNA: TGTGCCAGCAGTTTCACGGGGAGTAGCAATCAGCCCCAGCATTTT; CDR3 protein: CASSFTGSSNQPQHF
D gene: TRBD1; clone size: .; J gene: TRBJ2-7; V gene: TRBV28; CDR3 length: 19; CDR3 DNA: TGTGCCAGCAGTTTCCGACCCAACCTCCCGGGACAGAGCCCCTACGAGCAGTACTTC; CDR3 protein: CASSFRPNLPGQSPYEQYF
D gene: TRBD1; clone size: few; J gene: TRBJ2-5; V gene: TRBV10-3; CDR3 length: 14; CDR3 DNA: TGTGCCACCGCCAACACGGGACAGCAAGAGACCCAGTACTTC; CDR3 protein: CATANTGQQETQYF
D gene: .; clone size: .; J gene: TRBJ1-2; V gene: TRBV9; CDR3 length: 18; CDR3 DNA: TGTGCCAGCAGCGTAGGGTTGACAGCAACCCTACCTAACTATGGCTACACCTTC; CDR3 protein: CASSVGLTATLPNYGYTF
D gene: .; clone size: .; J gene: TRBJ1-4; V gene: TRBV30; CDR3 length: 15; CDR3 DNA: TGTGCCTGGAGTGTAGATTATGGGACTAATGAAAAACTGTTTTTT; CDR3 protein: CAWSVDYGTNEKLFF
D gene: .; clone size: .; J gene: TRBJ2-1; V gene: TRBV10-3; CDR3 length: 14; CDR3 DNA: TGTGCCATCAGTGAGGGGGGGCTAGGCGATGAGCAGTTCTTC; CDR3 protein: CAISEGGLGDEQFF
D gene: TRBD1; clone size: .; J gene: TRBJ2-7; V gene: TRBV7-9; CDR3 length: 14; CDR3 DNA: TGTGCCAGCAGCCCCCCGGACAGGGGACACGAGCAGTACTTC; CDR3 protein: CASSPPDRGHEQYF
D gene: .; clone size: .; J gene: TRBJ2-7; V gene: TRBV5-1; CDR3 length: 11; CDR3 DNA: TGCGCCAGCAGCTTACACTACGAGCAGTACTTC; CDR3 protein: CASSLHYEQYF
D gene: .; clone size: .; J gene: TRBJ2-1; V gene: TRBV11-2; CDR3 length: 17; CDR3 DNA: TGTGCCAGCAGCTCCCTTGGCGGGTCTACCCACTACAATGAGCAGTTCTTC; CDR3 protein: CASSSLGGSTHYNEQFF
D gene: TRBD2; clone size: .; J gene: TRBJ2-1; V gene: TRBV27; CDR3 length: 15; CDR3 DNA: TGTGCCAGCAGTTTGGACTTAGCGGGAGTCTATGAGCAGTTCTTC; CDR3 protein: CASSLDLAGVYEQFF
D gene: .; clone size: .; J gene: TRBJ2-3; V gene: TRBV19; CDR3 length: 16; CDR3 DNA: TGTGCCAGTAGTTCCGATTTTACCACGACGCGCGATACGCAGTATTTT; CDR3 protein: CASSSDFTTTRDTQYF
D gene: .; clone size: .; J gene: TRBJ2-2; V gene: TRBV27; CDR3 length: 20; CDR3 DNA: TGTGCCAGCAGTTTATCAATCCTAGGGGGGAGGGCCAAAAAGCCCGGGGAGCTGTTTTTT; CDR3 protein: CASSLSILGGRAKKPGELFF
D gene: .; clone size: .; J gene: TRBJ2-2; V gene: TRBV7-3; CDR3 length: 14; CDR3 DNA: TGTGCCAGCAGCTTAATCACAGGATCCGGGGAGCTGTTTTTT; CDR3 protein: CASSLITGSGELFF
D gene: .; clone size: .; J gene: TRBJ2-3; V gene: TRBV14; CDR3 length: 15; CDR3 DNA: TGTGCCAGCAGCCAAGGACAAACGAGCACAGATACGCAGTATTTT; CDR3 protein: CASSQGQTSTDTQYF
D gene: .; clone size: .; J gene: TRBJ2-1; V gene: TRBV6-5; CDR3 length: 13; CDR3 DNA: TGTGCCAGTCAGCGGTTTGCGGGCAATGAGCAGTTCTTC; CDR3 protein: CASQRFAGNEQFF